This entry is about one TCR beta chain. Sequencing used immunoSEQ multiplex PCR; TCRdb keeps in-frame clones, though not all of them. The sample shows 85,000 to 120,000 clones, less than 85% of them seen only once. The sample belongs to a study of blood T cell repertoires in COVID-19. CDR1 SNHLY and CDR2 FYNNEI come from the germline V gene. V was trimmed by 2 bases and J by 5 bases, leaving 18 bases between them. CDR3 length: 16 amino acids. The V call is TRBV2, the J call TRBJ1-1; a weak D match, TRBD1 (6 bases). Sequences were obtained from peripheral blood. The clonotype originates from a woman aged 60-70 years with acute or convalescent COVID-19. The CDR3 region has the DNA TGTGCCAGCAGTGAATCTGTATTTAGGGGGATGACTGAAGCTTTCTTT. This translates into CASSESVFRGMTEAFF.